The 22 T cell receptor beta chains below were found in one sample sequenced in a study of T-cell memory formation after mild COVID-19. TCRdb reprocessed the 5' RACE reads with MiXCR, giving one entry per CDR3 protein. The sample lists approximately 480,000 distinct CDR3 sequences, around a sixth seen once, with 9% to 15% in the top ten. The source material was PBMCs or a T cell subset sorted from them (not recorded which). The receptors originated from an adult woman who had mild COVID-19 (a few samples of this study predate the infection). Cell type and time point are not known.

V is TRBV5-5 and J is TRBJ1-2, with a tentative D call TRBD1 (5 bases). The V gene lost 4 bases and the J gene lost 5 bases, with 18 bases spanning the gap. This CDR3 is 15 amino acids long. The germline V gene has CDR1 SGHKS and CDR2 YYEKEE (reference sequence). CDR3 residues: CASSPVGAVSYGYTF. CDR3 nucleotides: TGTGCCAGCAGCCCGGTCGGGGCTGTGTCGTATGGCTACACCTTC. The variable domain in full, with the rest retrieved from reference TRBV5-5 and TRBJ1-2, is DAGVTQSPTHLIKTRGQQVTLRCSPISGHKSVSWYQQVLGQGPQFIFQYYEKEERGRGNFPDRFSARQFPNYSSELNVNALLLGDSALYLCASSPVGAVSYGYTFGSGTRLTVV.

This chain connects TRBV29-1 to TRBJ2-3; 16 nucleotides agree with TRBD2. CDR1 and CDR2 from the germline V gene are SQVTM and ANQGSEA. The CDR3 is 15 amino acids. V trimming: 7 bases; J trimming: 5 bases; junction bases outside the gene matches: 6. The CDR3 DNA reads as TGCAGCGCTGGGACTAGCGGGAGGGCCGAAGATACGCAGTATTTT. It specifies CSAGTSGRAEDTQYF.

As DNA, the CDR3 is TGTGCCAGCAGTGAAGGACAGGGCGGCGAAAAACTGTTTTTT. This encodes CASSEGQGGEKLFF. The rearrangement joins TRBV2 to TRBJ1-4; TRBD1 aligns across 7 bases. V shed 1 base and J 8 bases; nucleotides not matched to a gene: 4. CDR3 length: 14 residues. Germline CDR1 reads SNHLY; CDR2 reads FYNNEI.

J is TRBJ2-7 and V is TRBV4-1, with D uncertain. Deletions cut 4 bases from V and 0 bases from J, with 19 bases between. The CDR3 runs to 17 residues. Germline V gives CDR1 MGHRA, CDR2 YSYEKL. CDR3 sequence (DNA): TGCGCCAGCAGCCCGCTTGGGCGTAGTTTGGGCTCCTACGAGCAGTACTTC. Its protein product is CASSPLGRSLGSYEQYF.

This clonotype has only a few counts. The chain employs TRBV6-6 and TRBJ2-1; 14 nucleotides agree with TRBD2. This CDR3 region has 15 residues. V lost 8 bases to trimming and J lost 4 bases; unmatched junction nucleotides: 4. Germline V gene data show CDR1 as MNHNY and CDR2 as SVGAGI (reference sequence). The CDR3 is CASRTSGRPYNEQFF. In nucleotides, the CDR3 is TGTGCCAGCCGGACTAGCGGGAGGCCATACAATGAGCAGTTCTTC.

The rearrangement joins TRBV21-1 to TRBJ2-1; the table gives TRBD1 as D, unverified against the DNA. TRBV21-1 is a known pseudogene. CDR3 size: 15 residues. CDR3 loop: CASSARQGLYNEQFF. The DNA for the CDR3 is TGTGCCAGCAGCGCCCGACAGGGACTATACAATGAGCAGTTCTTC.

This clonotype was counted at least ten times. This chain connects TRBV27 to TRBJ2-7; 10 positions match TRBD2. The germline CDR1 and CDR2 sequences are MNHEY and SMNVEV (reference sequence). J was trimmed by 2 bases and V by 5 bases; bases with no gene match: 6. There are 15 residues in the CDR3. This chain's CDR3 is CASSLLAGPAYEQYF. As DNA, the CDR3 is TGTGCCAGCAGTCTACTAGCGGGGCCGGCCTACGAGCAGTACTTC.

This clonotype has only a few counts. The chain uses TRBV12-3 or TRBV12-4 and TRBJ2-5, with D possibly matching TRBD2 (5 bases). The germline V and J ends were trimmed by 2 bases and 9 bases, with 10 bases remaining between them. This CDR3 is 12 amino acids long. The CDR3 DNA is TGTGCCAGCAGTTTACCAAGAGCGGCCCAGTACTTC. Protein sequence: CASSLPRAAQYF.

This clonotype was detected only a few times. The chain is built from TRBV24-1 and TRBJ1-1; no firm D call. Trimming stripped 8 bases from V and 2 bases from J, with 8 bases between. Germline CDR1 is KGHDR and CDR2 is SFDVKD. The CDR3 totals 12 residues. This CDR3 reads CATKGPNTEAFF. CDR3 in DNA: TGTGCCACCAAGGGCCCCAACACTGAAGCTTTCTTT.

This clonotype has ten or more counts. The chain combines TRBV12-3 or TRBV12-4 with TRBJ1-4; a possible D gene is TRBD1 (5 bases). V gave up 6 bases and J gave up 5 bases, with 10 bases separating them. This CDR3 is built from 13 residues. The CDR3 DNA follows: TGTGCCAGCAGGACGACAGCAAATGAAAAACTGTTTTTT. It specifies CASRTTANEKLFF.

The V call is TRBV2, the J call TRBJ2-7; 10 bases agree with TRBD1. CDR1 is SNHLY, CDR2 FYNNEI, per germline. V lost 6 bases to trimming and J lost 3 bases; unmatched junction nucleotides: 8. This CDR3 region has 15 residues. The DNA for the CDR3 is TGTGCCAGCAGCAAAGGGACAGGGGCGCTCTACGAGCAGTACTTC. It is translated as CASSKGTGALYEQYF. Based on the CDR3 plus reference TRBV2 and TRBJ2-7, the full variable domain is EPEVTQTPSHQVTQMGQEVILRCVPISNHLYFYWYRQILGQKVEFLVSFYNNEISEKSEIFDDQFSVERPDGSNFTLKIRSTKLEDSAMYFCASSKGTGALYEQYFGPGTRLTVT.

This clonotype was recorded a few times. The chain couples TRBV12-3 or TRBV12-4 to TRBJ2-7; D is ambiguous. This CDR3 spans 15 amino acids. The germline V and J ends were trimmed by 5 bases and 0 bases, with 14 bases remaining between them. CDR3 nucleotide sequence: TGTGCCAGCAGTGAGACGAGCTTCAGCTCCTACGAGCAGTACTTC. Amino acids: CASSETSFSSYEQYF.

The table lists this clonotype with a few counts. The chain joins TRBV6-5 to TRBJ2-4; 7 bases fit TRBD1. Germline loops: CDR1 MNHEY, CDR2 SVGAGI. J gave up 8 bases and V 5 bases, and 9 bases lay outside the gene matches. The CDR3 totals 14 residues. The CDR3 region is CASSLLRDSHIQYF. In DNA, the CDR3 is TGTGCCAGCAGTCTACTCCGGGACAGTCACATTCAGTACTTC.

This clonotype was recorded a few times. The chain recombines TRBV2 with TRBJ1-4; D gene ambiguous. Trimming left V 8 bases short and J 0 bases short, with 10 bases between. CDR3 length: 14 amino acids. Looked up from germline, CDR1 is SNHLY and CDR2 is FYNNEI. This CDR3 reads CASGLLATNEKLFF. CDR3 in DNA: TGTGCCAGCGGGCTTCTTGCAACTAATGAAAAACTGTTTTTT.

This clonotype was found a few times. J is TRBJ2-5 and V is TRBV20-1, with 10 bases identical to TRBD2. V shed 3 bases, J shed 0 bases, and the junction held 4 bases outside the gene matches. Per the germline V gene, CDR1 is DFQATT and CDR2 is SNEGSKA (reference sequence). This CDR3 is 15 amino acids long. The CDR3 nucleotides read TGCAGTGCTAGCGGGACTAGCGTGGACCAAGAGACCCAGTACTTC. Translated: CSASGTSVDQETQYF.

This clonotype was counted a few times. CDR3 DNA: TGTGCCAGCAGCTTAATAGCCATCGGGACCTCACTGTTTTTT. Its protein is CASSLIAIGTSLFF. The rearrangement joins TRBV7-9 to TRBJ1-4; tentative D call: TRBD1 (5 bases). CDR3 size: 14 residues. V was pared by 2 bases and J by 13 bases, with 17 bases between. The germline CDR1 and CDR2 sequences are SEHNR and FQNEAQ (reference sequence). Full variable domain (rest looked up from reference TRBV7-9 and TRBJ1-4): DTGVSQNPRHKITKRGQNVTFRCDPISEHNRLYWYRQTLGQGPEFLTYFQNEAQLEKSRLLSDRFSAERPKGSFSTLEIQRTEQGDSAMYLCASSLIAIGTSLFFGSGTQLSVL.

Here the CDR3 reads CSAIGPKGNTEAFF. CDR3 coding DNA: TGCAGTGCTATTGGGCCCAAGGGTAACACTGAAGCTTTCTTT. V is TRBV20-1 and J is TRBJ1-1, with D unresolved. Germline values: CDR1 DFQATT, CDR2 SNEGSKA (reference sequence). V shed 4 bases and J shed 2 bases, with 14 bases lying between them. The CDR3 extends over 14 amino acids.

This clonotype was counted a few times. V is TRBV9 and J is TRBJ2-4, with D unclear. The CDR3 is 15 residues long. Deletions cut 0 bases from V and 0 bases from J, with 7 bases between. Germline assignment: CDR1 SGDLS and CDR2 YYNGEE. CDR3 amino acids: CASSVGILAKNIQYF. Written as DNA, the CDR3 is TGTGCCAGCAGCGTAGGCATTCTAGCCAAAAACATTCAGTACTTC.

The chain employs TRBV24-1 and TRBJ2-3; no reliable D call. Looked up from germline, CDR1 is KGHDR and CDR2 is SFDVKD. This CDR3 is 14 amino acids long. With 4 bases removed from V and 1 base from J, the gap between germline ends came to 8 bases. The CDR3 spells CATSDPSGTDTQYF. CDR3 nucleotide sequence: TGTGCCACCAGTGACCCATCCGGCACAGATACGCAGTATTTT.

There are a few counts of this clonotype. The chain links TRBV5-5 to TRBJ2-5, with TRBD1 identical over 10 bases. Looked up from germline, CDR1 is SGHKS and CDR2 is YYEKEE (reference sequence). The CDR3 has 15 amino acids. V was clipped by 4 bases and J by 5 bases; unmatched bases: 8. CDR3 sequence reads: CASSLQPGQGETQYF. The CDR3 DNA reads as TGTGCCAGCAGCCTCCAGCCGGGACAGGGGGAGACCCAGTACTTC.

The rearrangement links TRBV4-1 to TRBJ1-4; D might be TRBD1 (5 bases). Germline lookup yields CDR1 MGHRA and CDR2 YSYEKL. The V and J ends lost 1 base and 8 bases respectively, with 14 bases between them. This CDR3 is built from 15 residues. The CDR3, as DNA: TGCGCCAGCAGCCAAGTGGCCAGGGAGGGGGAAAAACTGTTTTTT. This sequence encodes CASSQVAREGEKLFF.

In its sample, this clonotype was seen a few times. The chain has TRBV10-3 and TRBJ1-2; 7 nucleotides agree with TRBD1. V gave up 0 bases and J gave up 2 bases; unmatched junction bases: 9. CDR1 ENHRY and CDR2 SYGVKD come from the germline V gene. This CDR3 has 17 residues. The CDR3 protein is CAISESETGTLNYGYTF. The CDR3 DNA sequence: TGTGCCATCAGTGAGTCCGAGACAGGGACCCTCAACTATGGCTACACCTTC.